This paragraph reports one T cell receptor (beta chain). What it binds is unknown. At one of its ends the junction is not consistent with the germline gene, which may arise from a read error. This record belongs to a study of cytomegalovirus exposure and HLA in healthy donors. In the study overall: Roughly 170 million T cells yielded under 130 million unique TCR beta sequences in earlier analysis. An early data release held around 80 million unique TCRs from HLA-typed donors.

Points from the study as a whole: Using the classifier, cytomegalovirus status was reportedly diagnosed with high specificity and sensitivity.

Germline assignment: CDR1 SGHRS and CDR2 YFSETQ. The CDR3 is made up of 14 amino acids. This PCR relied on a set of 60 Vbeta primers and 13 Jbeta primers. Repertoires were generated with immunoSEQ multiplex PCR, while TCRdb's copy carries only in-frame clones and drops some. The table shows tens of thousands of clones, with around two thirds occurring only once. The chain employs TRBV5-1 and TRBJ1-4, with D perhaps TRBD1 (6 bases). The clonotype comes from a woman under 40 in good health and CMV-seronegative. The sequenced sample was PBMCs. CDR3 in amino acids: CASSLALQGRFKVF. Here the CDR3 DNA reads TGCGCCAGCAGCTTGGCTCTACAGGGTAGATTTAAGGTTTTT.